This T cell receptor beta chain was profiled in a study of T cells after yellow fever vaccination (dated by TCRdb to between 2018 and 2020). Study-level background: Memory subsets (EM, EMRA, CM and Tscm) were sorted on a BD FACS Aria III using CD3, CD45RA, CCR7 and CD95 staining. The SMART-Seq v4 Ultra Low Input RNA kit was used to prepare libraries from fractions with low cell numbers. To follow T-cell clones before and after primary and booster YFV17D yellow fever vaccination, bulk TCR alpha and beta repertoires were sequenced over time. Two healthy male donors made up the cohort, one aged 18 to 29 years and the other aged 30 to 40 years. Blood samples were taken at several timepoints before and after primary and secondary immunization, and bulk PBMC replicates and cell subsets were isolated. Sorting of memory subsets took place on days 0, 15 and 45 and at 18 months after primary vaccination, as well as on days 0, 15 and 45 after the 30-year booster.

Reads for this sample came from an Illumina NovaSeq 6000. TCR cDNA was synthesized by 5'RACE template switching, through which a universal primer site and unique molecular identifiers were introduced. Priming of cDNA synthesis was performed from both the TCR alpha and TCR beta constant segments. Library amplification used two PCR steps, and the second PCR step added sample barcodes and sequencing adapters. Libraries were sequenced on Illumina HiSeq 2500 (2x100 bp) or NovaSeq (2x150 bp). Per the original workflow: MIGEC handled demultiplexing of reads and collapsing into UMI consensus sequences, while MiXCR performed V(D)J alignment. Clonotypes responding to the vaccine were identified with edgeR on replicate PBMC samples, with the criteria of FDR below 0.01 and a log2 fold change above 5 up to day 15. Each bulk clonotype received a CD4 or CD8 identity based on whether the sequenced CD4 or CD8 repertoire contained that clonotype at higher abundance. To estimate how each clone was distributed across memory phenotypes, clonotype frequencies in memory subsets were weighted by FACS-sorted cell numbers. TCRdb reanalyzed the raw reads on its own, using fastp at Q25 for trimming and MiXCR for clone calling, and kept in-frame beta chains. Each CDR3 protein appears once, grouped with its most common genes and DNA. The V and J calls here are based on TCRdb, not the publication. The sample table records about 50,000 distinct CDR3 sequences; approximately 6% of these occur just once. About 28% of the sample belongs to the ten largest clones.

This clonotype occurred a few times. The record has no base qualities; no much larger clone is one base away. The study at large found these results: The secondary T-cell response was weaker than the primary response but faster, peaking on day 5 instead of day 15. Only a couple of donors were included in the study, so the extent to which the findings can be generalized is limited. A small share of clonotypes was detected in both CD4 and CD8 compartments, with the overlap likely arising from convergent recombination. Because abundant contaminating clonotypes from the bulk population could be contained in FACS-sorted repertoires, computational filtering was required. In the sorted memory subsets on day 0, nearly all vaccine-responding clonotypes were below the level of detection. Most clones expanded after primary vaccination (around 96% of CD4 and around nine tenths of CD8) were re-detected after the booster, suggesting that broad memory maintenance occurred.

The CDR3 numbers 15 residues from cysteine through phenylalanine. Left in the record is the CDR3 DNA by itself, 45 bases read in frame from the first base. Here V drops 7 bases and J drops 1 base, and the junction holds 6 bases not matched to any gene. CDR1 and CDR2 are drawn from the germline V gene (reference sequence): SEHNR, FQNEAQ. The treatment or condition label on this specimen signifies: live attenuated yellow fever vaccine strain. PBMCs were isolated from peripheral blood using a standard Ficoll-Paque protocol. RNA from sorted memory subsets was extracted with the RNeasy Micro Kit. This sample comprised PBMCs, either bulk or a sorted T-cell subset (CD4+, CD8+, memory, or dextramer-sorted; not recorded which), obtained on the day of the yellow fever booster vaccination. The sequence came from a man between 18 and 35 years old who received the YFV17D yellow fever vaccine. The sequence links TRBV7-9 to TRBJ2-2, with 7 bases matching TRBD1. The sequence in DNA is TGTGCCAGCAACCCGACAGGGATGAACACCGGGGAGCTGTTTTTT. Translated, it gives CASNPTGMNTGELFF.